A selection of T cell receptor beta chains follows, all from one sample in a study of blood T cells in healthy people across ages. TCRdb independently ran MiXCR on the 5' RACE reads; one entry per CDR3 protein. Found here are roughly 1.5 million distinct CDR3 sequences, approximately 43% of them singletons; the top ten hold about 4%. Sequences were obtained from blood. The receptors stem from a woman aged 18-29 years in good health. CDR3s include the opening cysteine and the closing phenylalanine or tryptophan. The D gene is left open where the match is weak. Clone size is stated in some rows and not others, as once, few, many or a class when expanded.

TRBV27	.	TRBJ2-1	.	CASSAWITAQYNEQFF	TGTGCCAGCAGTGCCTGGATAACGGCTCAATACAATGAGCAGTTCTTC
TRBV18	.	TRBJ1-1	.	CASSPPEGPLVTEAFF	TGTGCCAGCTCACCCCCGGAGGGCCCCTTAGTCACTGAAGCTTTCTTT
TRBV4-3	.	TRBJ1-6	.	CASSQDRGLGSPLHF	TGCGCCAGCAGCCAAGATCGGGGGCTCGGTTCACCCCTCCACTTT
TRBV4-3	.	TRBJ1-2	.	CASSQTIGTVYGYTF	TGCGCCAGCAGCCAGACGATCGGGACGGTGTATGGCTACACCTTC
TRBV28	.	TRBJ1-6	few	CASSPGVSYNSPLHF	TGTGCCAGCAGTCCGGGGGTCTCCTATAATTCACCCCTCCACTTT
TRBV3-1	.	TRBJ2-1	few	CASSRTGPNEQFF	TGTGCCAGCAGCCGAACCGGCCCCAATGAGCAGTTCTTC
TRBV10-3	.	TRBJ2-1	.	CAIKGGPSYNEQFF	TGTGCCATCAAGGGGGGACCTTCCTACAATGAGCAGTTCTTC
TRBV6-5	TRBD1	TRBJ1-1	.	CASSPDRAQSFGAFF	TGTGCCAGCAGCCCCGACAGGGCTCAAAGCTTCGGAGCTTTCTTT
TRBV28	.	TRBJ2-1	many	CASSSGGDRAYNEQFF	TGTGCCAGCTCTTCGGGAGGGGACAGGGCCTACAATGAGCAGTTCTTC
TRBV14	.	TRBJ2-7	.	CASSQDRWTDYNEQYF	TGTGCCAGCAGCCAAGATAGGTGGACCGACTACAATGAGCAGTACTTC
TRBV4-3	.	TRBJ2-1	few	CASSQASTNNEQFF	TGCGCCAGCAGCCAAGCTTCGACGAACAATGAGCAGTTCTTC
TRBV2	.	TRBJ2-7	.	CASGSGRLGEQYF	TGTGCCAGCGGTTCGGGACGTTTAGGCGAGCAGTACTTC
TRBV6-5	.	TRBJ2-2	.	CASSRTPITGELFF	TGTGCCAGCAGCCGTACACCAATCACCGGGGAGCTGTTTTTT
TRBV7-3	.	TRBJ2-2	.	CASTLTASGELFF	TGTGCCAGCACCCTTACCGCGTCAGGGGAGCTGTTTTTT
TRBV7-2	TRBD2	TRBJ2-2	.	CASSLDLRGGMAGELFF	TGTGCCAGCAGCTTAGATTTGCGGGGGGGTATGGCCGGGGAGCTGTTTTTT
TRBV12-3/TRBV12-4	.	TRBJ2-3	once	CASRTGHQGPDMQYF	TGTGCCAGCAGGACGGGGCACCAAGGTCCAGATATGCAGTATTTT
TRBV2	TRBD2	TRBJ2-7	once	CATSGQERESYEQYF	TGTGCCACGTCCGGCCAAGAGCGGGAGAGTTACGAGCAGTACTTC
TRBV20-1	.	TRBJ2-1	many	CSARGPPGFFSFF	TGCAGTGCTAGGGGCCCCCCTGGTTTTTTCTCGTTCTTC
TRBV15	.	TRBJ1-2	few	CATSRVLSYYGYTF	TGTGCCACCAGCAGAGTCCTTAGCTACTATGGCTACACCTTC
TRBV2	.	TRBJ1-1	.	CASSERAEYGTEAFF	TGTGCCAGCAGTGAACGTGCGGAGTATGGCACTGAAGCTTTCTTT
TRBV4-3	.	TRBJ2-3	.	CASSQEWPTREADTQYF	TGCGCCAGCAGCCAAGAATGGCCGACTAGAGAAGCAGATACGCAGTATTTT
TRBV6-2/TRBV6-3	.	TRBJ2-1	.	CASRNTGNIYNEQFF	TGTGCCAGCAGGAACACAGGGAACATCTACAATGAGCAGTTCTTC
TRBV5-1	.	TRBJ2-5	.	CASSDRGGTIGEQYF	TGCGCCAGCAGCGATCGGGGTGGAACAATCGGTGAGCAGTACTTC
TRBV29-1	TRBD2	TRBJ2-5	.	CSVEDPVNVGLAGGTLHTLETQYF	TGCAGCGTTGAAGACCCTGTAAACGTGGGACTAGCGGGAGGCACACTGCACACTCTGGAGACCCAGTACTTC
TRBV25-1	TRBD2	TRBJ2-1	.	CASSEKSGRFYNEQFF	TGTGCCAGCAGTGAAAAAAGCGGGAGATTCTACAATGAGCAGTTCTTC
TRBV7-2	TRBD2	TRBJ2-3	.	CASNSLAGGWNTQYF	TGTGCCAGCAACTCCCTAGCGGGAGGGTGGAATACGCAGTATTTT
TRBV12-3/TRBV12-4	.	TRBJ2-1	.	CASSFGSGTTLYNEQFF	TGTGCCAGCAGTTTTGGATCAGGGACAACACTATACAATGAGCAGTTCTTC
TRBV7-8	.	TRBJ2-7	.	CASSTGTGKYNEQYF	TGTGCCAGCAGCACCGGGACGGGAAAATACAATGAGCAGTACTTC
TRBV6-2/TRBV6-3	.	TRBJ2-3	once	CASSSQDTQYF	TGTGCCAGCTCCTCGCAGGATACGCAGTATTTT
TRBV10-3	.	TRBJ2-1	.	CATLEDNEQFF	TGTGCCACCTTAGAGGACAATGAGCAGTTCTTC
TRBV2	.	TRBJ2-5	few	CASINGWGPVETQYF	TGTGCCAGCATAAATGGCTGGGGCCCTGTGGAGACCCAGTACTTC
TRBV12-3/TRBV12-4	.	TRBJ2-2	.	CASSKGRNTGELFF	TGTGCCAGCAGCAAGGGACGGAACACCGGGGAGCTGTTTTTT
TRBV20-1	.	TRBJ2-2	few	CSAQDENGELFF	TGCAGTGCACAGGATGAGAACGGGGAGCTGTTTTTT
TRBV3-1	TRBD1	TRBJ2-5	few	CASSQEGGSFQETQYF	TGTGCCAGCAGCCAGGAAGGGGGCAGCTTCCAAGAGACCCAGTACTTC
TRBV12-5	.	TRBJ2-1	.	CASGPEYRANEQFF	TGTGCTAGTGGCCCAGAGTACAGGGCCAATGAGCAGTTCTTC
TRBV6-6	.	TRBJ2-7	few	CASSYSGRRPYEQYF	TGTGCCAGCAGTTACTCGGGCCGGAGACCCTACGAGCAGTACTTC
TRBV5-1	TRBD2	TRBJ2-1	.	CASSLGLAVANEQFF	TGCGCCAGCAGCTTGGGACTAGCGGTCGCCAATGAGCAGTTCTTC
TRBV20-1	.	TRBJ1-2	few	CSARGRRGAYGYTF	TGCAGTGCTAGAGGAAGGAGGGGAGCCTATGGCTACACCTTC
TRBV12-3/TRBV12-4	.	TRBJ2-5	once	CASSSPGNRVGETQYF	TGTGCCAGCAGTTCCCCGGGGAACAGGGTGGGAGAGACCCAGTACTTC
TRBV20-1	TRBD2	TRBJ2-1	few	CSASFPSGDLEQFF	TGCAGTGCTAGTTTTCCTAGCGGGGATCTTGAGCAGTTCTTC
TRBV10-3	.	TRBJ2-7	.	CATHSGYEQYF	TGTGCCACCCATTCGGGCTACGAGCAGTACTTC
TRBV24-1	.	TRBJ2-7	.	CATSDPGAGQASASYNEQYF	TGTGCCACCAGTGATCCAGGGGCAGGACAGGCTAGCGCCTCCTACAATGAGCAGTACTTC
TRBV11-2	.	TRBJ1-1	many	CASSLVGREAFF	TGTGCCAGCAGCTTAGTAGGACGGGAAGCTTTCTTT
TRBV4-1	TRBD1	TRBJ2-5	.	CASSLPGTGAQVQYF	TGCGCCAGCAGCCTTCCCGGGACAGGGGCCCAGGTGCAGTACTTC
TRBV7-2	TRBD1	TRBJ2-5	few	CASSARQGSSAQYF	TGTGCCAGCAGCGCGCGACAGGGGTCCTCGGCCCAGTACTTC
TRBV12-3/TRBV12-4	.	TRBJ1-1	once	CASSVAGGRTEAFF	TGTGCCAGCAGTGTAGCTGGGGGTCGCACTGAAGCTTTCTTT
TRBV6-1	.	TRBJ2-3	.	CANREDSNTDTQYF	TGTGCCAACAGGGAGGACAGCAACACAGATACGCAGTATTTT
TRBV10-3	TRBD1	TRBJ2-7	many	CAISERQGAYYEQYF	TGTGCCATCAGTGAGAGACAGGGTGCGTACTACGAGCAGTACTTC
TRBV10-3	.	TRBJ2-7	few	CAISESGPIPNEQYF	TGTGCCATCAGTGAAAGCGGACCGATACCCAATGAGCAGTACTTC
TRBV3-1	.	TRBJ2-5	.	CASSWNGGEETQYF	TGTGCCAGCAGCTGGAACGGGGGAGAAGAGACCCAGTACTTC
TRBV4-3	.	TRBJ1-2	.	CASSQVRTPSDGYTF	TGCGCCAGCAGCCAAGTTCGGACACCGAGCGATGGCTACACCTTC
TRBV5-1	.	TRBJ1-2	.	CASSPELRTSGYTF	TGCGCCAGCAGCCCTGAACTTAGGACCTCGGGCTACACCTTC
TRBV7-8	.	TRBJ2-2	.	CASSLAVGVSTGELFF	TGTGCCAGCAGCTTAGCGGTGGGGGTCAGCACCGGGGAGCTGTTTTTT
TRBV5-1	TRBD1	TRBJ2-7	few	CASSLQGSTYEQYF	TGCGCCAGCAGCTTACAGGGGTCTACCTACGAGCAGTACTTC
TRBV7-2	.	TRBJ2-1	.	CASSVRTDNEQFF	TGTGCCAGCAGCGTTCGGACAGACAATGAGCAGTTCTTC
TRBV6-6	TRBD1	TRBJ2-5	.	CASRQQGAGETQYF	TGTGCCAGCAGACAACAGGGGGCTGGGGAGACCCAGTACTTC
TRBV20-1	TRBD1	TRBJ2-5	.	CSASQTGGYRQYF	TGCAGTGCTAGCCAGACAGGGGGATACCGGCAGTACTTC